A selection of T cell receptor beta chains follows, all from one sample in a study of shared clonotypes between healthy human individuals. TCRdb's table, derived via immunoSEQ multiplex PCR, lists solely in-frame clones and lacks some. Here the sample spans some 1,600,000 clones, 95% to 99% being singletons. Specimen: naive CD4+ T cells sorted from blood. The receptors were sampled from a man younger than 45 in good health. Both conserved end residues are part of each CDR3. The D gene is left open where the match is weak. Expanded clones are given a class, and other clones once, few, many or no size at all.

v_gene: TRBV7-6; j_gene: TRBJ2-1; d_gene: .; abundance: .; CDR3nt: TGTGCCAGCAGCTTATCGGGTGAGCAGTTCTTC; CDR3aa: CASSLSGEQFF
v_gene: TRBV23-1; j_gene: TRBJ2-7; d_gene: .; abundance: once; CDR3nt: TGCGCCAGCAGTGTAGAAGGGGTGTACGAGCAGTACTTC; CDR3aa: CASSVEGVYEQYF
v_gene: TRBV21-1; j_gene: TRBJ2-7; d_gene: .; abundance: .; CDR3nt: TGTGCCAGCAACCCATCCCCCGGCTACGAGCAGTACTTC; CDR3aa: CASNPSPGYEQYF
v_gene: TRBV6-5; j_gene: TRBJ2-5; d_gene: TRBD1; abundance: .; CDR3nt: TGTGCCAGCAGTTACGCGGGACAGGGAGAGACCCAGTACTTC; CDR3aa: CASSYAGQGETQYF
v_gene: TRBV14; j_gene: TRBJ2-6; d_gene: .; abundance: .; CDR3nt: TGTGCCAGCAGCCAAGAAATCCCCAGCTCTGGGGCCAACGTCCTGACTTTC; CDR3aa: CASSQEIPSSGANVLTF
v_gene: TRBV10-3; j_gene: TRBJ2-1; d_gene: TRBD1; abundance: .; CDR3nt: TGTGCCGTTTCTTTGGTACAGGGGGCGTTTAATGAGCAGTTCTTC; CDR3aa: CAVSLVQGAFNEQFF
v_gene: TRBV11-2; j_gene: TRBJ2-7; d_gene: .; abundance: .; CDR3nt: TGTGCCAGCAGCTCGATTGACAGGTACTACGAGCAGTACTTC; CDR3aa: CASSSIDRYYEQYF
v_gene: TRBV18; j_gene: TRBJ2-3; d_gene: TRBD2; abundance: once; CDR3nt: TGTGCCAGCTCACCCACCTCAGCGGGAGCCACAGATACGCAGTATTTT; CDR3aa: CASSPTSAGATDTQYF
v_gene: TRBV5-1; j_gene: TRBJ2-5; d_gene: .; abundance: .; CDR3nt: TGCGCCAGCAGCCCCACACAAGAGACCCAGTACTTC; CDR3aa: CASSPTQETQYF
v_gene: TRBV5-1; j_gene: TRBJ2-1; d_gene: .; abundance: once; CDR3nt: TGCGCCAGCAGCACTACCGGGACAAGCTCCTACAATGAGCAGTTCTTC; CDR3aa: CASSTTGTSSYNEQFF
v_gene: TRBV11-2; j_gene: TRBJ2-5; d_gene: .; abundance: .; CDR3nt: TGTGCCAGCAGCCCGGGCCAGCGCGCTAAAGCCACCCAGTACTTC; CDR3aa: CASSPGQRAKATQYF
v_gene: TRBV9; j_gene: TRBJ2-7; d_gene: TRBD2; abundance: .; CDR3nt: TGTGCCAGCAGCGCGGGACTAGCGGGAGGCGAGCAGTACTTC; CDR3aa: CASSAGLAGGEQYF
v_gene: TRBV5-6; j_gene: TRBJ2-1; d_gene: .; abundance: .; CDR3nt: TGTGCCAGCAGCTTGGGCCCAACCTACAATGAGCAGTTCTTC; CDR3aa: CASSLGPTYNEQFF
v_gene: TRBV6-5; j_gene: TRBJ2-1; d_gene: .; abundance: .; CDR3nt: TGTGCCAGCAGTTTAATTAGCGGAATCCAGTTCTTC; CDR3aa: CASSLISGIQFF
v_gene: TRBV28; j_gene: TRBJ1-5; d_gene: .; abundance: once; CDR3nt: TGTGCCAGCAGTTCCCGGAGCAATCAGCCCCAGCATTTT; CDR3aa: CASSSRSNQPQHF
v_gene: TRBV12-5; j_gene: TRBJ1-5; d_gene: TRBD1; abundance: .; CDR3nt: TGTGCTAGTGGTTTCGAAATCCCAAGGGGGCAGAAACAGCCCCAGCATTTT; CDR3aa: CASGFEIPRGQKQPQHF
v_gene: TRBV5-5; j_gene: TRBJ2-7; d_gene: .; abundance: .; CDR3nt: TGTGCCAGCAGCTCAATATACGAGCAGTACTTC; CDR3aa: CASSSIYEQYF
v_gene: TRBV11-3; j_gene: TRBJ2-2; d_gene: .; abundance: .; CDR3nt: TGTGCCAGCAGCCCCGACTTGAACACCGGGGAGCTGTTTTTT; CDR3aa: CASSPDLNTGELFF
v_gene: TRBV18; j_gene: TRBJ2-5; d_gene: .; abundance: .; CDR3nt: TGTGCCAGCTCACCACCGGATCTACAAGAGACCCAGTACTTC; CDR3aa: CASSPPDLQETQYF
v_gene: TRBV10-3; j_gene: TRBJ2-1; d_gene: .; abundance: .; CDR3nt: TGTGCCATCAGTGAGTCCAGCTACAATGAGCAGTTCTTC; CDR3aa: CAISESSYNEQFF
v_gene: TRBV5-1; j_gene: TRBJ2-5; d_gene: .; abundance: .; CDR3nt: TGCGCCAGCAGCCCGACGCCATTCCAAGAGACCCAGTACTTC; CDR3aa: CASSPTPFQETQYF
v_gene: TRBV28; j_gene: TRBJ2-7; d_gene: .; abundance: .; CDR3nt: TGTGCCAGCAGACAGAACTACGAGCAGTACTTC; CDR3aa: CASRQNYEQYF